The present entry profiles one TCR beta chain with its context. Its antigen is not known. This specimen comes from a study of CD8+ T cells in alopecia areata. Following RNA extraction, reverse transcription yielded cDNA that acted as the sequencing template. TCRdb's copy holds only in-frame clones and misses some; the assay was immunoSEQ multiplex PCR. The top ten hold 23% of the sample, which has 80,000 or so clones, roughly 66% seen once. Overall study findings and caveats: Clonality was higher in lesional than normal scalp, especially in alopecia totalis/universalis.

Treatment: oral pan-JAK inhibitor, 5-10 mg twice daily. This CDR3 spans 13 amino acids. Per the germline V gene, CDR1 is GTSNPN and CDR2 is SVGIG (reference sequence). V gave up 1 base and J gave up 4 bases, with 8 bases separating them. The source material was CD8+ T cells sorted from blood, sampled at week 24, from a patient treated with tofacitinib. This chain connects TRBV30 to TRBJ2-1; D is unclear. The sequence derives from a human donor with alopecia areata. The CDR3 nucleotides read TGTGCCTGGAGTGGGAATGTATACAATGAGCAGTTCTTC. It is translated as CAWSGNVYNEQFF.